Each of the 17 T cell receptor beta chains below was sequenced from the same sample in a study of beta chain features in type 1 diabetes. The study, taken as a whole, reports: Shorter TCRB CDR3s, moderately but significantly so, marked every one of the four CD4+ subsets in Type 1 diabetes patients.

These receptors' targets are unknown. Expressed TCRB transcripts were sequenced because the isolated RNA had all been reverse transcribed beforehand. TCRdb keeps only in-frame clones here, not all; method: immunoSEQ multiplex PCR. Of roughly 700,000 clones in the sample, around an eighth were seen once. What was sequenced was naive CD4+ T cells from blood. The receptors were gathered from a man aged 18 to 29 with type 1 diabetes.

The CDR3 DNA reads as TGTGCCAGCAGCGACCCTAGCCTCCAAGAGACCCAGTACTTC. This sequence encodes CASSDPSLQETQYF. The chain combines TRBV2 with TRBJ2-5, with D possibly being TRBD2 (5 bases). Germline CDR1 and CDR2: SNHLY and FYNNEI. The CDR3 sequence is 14 residues long. V lost 6 bases and J 1 base, leaving 12 bases between the germline ends.

This clone was seen a few times. The CDR3 nucleotides are TGTGCCAGCGTTAGCCGGGGGAGCGGTGACACTGAAGCTTTCTTT. This gives the protein CASVSRGSGDTEAFF. The chain couples TRBV6-5 to TRBJ1-1, with D possibly matching TRBD1 (5 bases). Germline V gene lookup returns CDR1 MNHEY and CDR2 SVGAGI. Trimming shortened V by 8 bases and J by 3 bases, and 19 bases separated the two germline ends. The CDR3 is 15 amino acids.

This clone has only a few counts. The chain uses TRBV28 and TRBJ2-7, with D possibly being TRBD2 (7 bases). This CDR3 spans 14 amino acids. With 3 bases removed from V and 2 bases from J, the gap between germline ends came to 11 bases. Germline-derived CDR1 and CDR2 are MDHEN and SYDVKM. The CDR3 nucleotides read TGTGCCAGCAGTTTGGGCGGGGGCCCCTACGAGCAGTACTTC. Translated, it gives CASSLGGGPYEQYF.

The rearrangement joins TRBV27 to TRBJ1-1; tentatively, D is TRBD1 (5 bases). Germline V gene data show CDR1 as MNHEY and CDR2 as SMNVEV (reference sequence). V was trimmed by 5 bases and J by 3 bases, leaving 22 bases between them. CDR3 length: 17 amino acids. The CDR3 loop is CASSPRAGWGRHTEAFF. CDR3 coding DNA: TGTGCCAGCAGTCCCAGGGCAGGGTGGGGGAGGCACACTGAAGCTTTCTTT.

In its sample, this clone was seen many times. This CDR3 is CASRGGETQYF. The CDR3 nucleotides read TGTGCCAGCCGAGGGGGGGAGACCCAGTACTTC. V usage is TRBV10-3 and J usage is TRBJ2-5; D may correspond to TRBD1 or TRBD2 (6 bases each). Trimming left V 10 bases short and J 5 bases short, with 11 bases between. The CDR3 runs to 11 residues. From germline, CDR1 is ENHRY and CDR2 SYGVKD.

The chain has TRBV27 and TRBJ2-6, with D possibly matching TRBD2 (6 bases). The CDR3 totals 15 residues. Germline lookup yields CDR1 MNHEY and CDR2 SMNVEV (reference sequence). The germline V and J ends were trimmed by 8 bases and 0 bases, with 11 bases remaining between them. CDR3 in amino acids: CASRRDDSGANVLTF. The CDR3 nucleotides are TGTGCCAGCCGGAGGGACGACTCTGGGGCCAACGTCCTGACTTTC.

This clone appeared a few times. The chain is built from TRBV30 and TRBJ2-3; weak D call: TRBD1 (6 bases). This CDR3 is built from 16 residues. V gave up 7 bases and J gave up 2 bases, with 22 bases separating them. In germline, CDR1 is GTSNPN, CDR2 SVGIG (reference sequence). Here the CDR3 reads CASLVGDIPLTDTQYF. The CDR3 DNA sequence: TGTGCCTCCCTAGTCGGGGACATACCTCTCACAGATACGCAGTATTTT.

This sequence joins TRBV7-9 and TRBJ1-1; no definite D call. The CDR3 sequence is 14 residues long. Germline V lookup: CDR1 SEHNR, CDR2 FQNEAQ (reference sequence). Trimming shortened V by 5 bases and J by 0 bases, and 10 bases separated the two germline ends. This CDR3 reads CASSPNSLNTEAFF. The CDR3 DNA reads TGTGCCAGCAGCCCGAACAGTCTGAACACTGAAGCTTTCTTT.

The J gene is TRBJ1-4, the V gene TRBV7-9; D is unresolved. Trimming pared 3 bases from V and 1 base from J, leaving 9 bases between. The CDR3 sequence is 15 residues long. Germline V CDR1 and CDR2: SEHNR, FQNEAQ (reference sequence). The DNA for the CDR3 is TGTGCCAGCAGCTTTGGGATGGGAACTAATGAAAAACTGTTTTTT. It is translated as CASSFGMGTNEKLFF.

This clone turned up a few times. This chain connects TRBV30 to TRBJ2-5; tentatively, D is TRBD1 (6 bases). V shed 2 bases and J shed 5 bases, with 15 bases lying between them. CDR1 and CDR2 from the germline V gene are GTSNPN and SVGIG (reference sequence). The CDR3 consists of 14 residues. The CDR3 nucleotides are TGTGCCTGGAGTATTACAGGGAAGGCGGAGACCCAGTACTTC. Amino acids: CAWSITGKAETQYF.

The V call is TRBV5-1, the J call TRBJ2-3; no reliable D call. This CDR3 is 13 amino acids long. Germline V CDR1 and CDR2: SGHRS, YFSETQ. V dropped 0 bases and J dropped 3 bases, with 5 bases sitting between them. The CDR3 DNA is TGCGCCAGCAGCTTGGCCCAGACAGATACGCAGTATTTT. It codes for CASSLAQTDTQYF.

The chain has TRBV6-1 and TRBJ2-1; 14 bases map to TRBD2. V lost 5 bases and J lost 8; bases outside the gene matches: 5. Germline V gene sequence: CDR1 MNHNS, CDR2 SASEGT. The CDR3 consists of 15 residues. CDR3 sequence: CASSLTSGGAYEQFF. The CDR3 DNA reads TGTGCCAGCAGTCTGACTAGCGGGGGGGCGTATGAGCAGTTCTTC.

The gene calls are TRBV2 and TRBJ1-4; no definite D call. Trimming pared 5 bases from V and 8 bases from J, leaving 12 bases between. CDR1 SNHLY and CDR2 FYNNEI come from the germline V gene. The CDR3 is 13 residues long. For the CDR3, the DNA is TGTGCCAGCAGTTTACCCCGAGTCGAAAAACTGTTTTTT. Translated: CASSLPRVEKLFF.

This chain joins TRBV27 and TRBJ2-4; possible D gene TRBD2, 5 bases. The V gene lost 3 bases and the J gene lost 8 bases, with 11 bases spanning the gap. CDR1 and CDR2 from the germline V gene are MNHEY and SMNVEV (reference sequence). CDR3 length equals 13 residues. The CDR3 DNA follows: TGTGCCAGCAGTTTGGGCAGGCGGGACATTCAGTACTTC. It specifies CASSLGRRDIQYF.

This clone was seen once. This sample also contains other DNA sequences that code for the same CDR3. CDR3 sequence: CASSYDGQGPYEQYF. As DNA, the CDR3 is TGTGCCAGCAGTTACGATGGCCAGGGCCCCTACGAGCAGTACTTC. The J gene is TRBJ2-7, the V gene TRBV6-5; perhaps TRBD1 as D (5 bases). The germline V and J ends were trimmed by 2 bases and 2 bases, with 13 bases remaining between them. Germline values: CDR1 MNHEY, CDR2 SVGAGI. The CDR3 is made up of 15 amino acids.

V is TRBV6-5 and J is TRBJ2-1, with D hard to call. Germline CDR1 MNHEY, CDR2 SVGAGI. Trimming stripped 6 bases from V and 6 bases from J, with 12 bases between. The length of the CDR3 is 13 residues. CDR3 bases: TGTGCCAGCAGCCTCCAAAAGGGCAATGAGCAGTTCTTC. As protein: CASSLQKGNEQFF.

CDR3 region: CASSSGQVFYEQYF. The DNA for the CDR3 is TGTGCCAGCAGCTCGGGACAGGTATTCTACGAGCAGTACTTC. This chain uses TRBV11-2 with TRBJ2-7, with 8 positions matching TRBD1. Germline CDR1 SGHAT, CDR2 FQNNGV. V trimming: 4 bases; J trimming: 3 bases; junction bases outside the gene matches: 5. The CDR3 length is 14 residues.